These T cell receptor beta chains were read from a single sample in a study of blood T cell repertoires in COVID-19. The table came from immunoSEQ multiplex PCR; TCRdb's copy has only in-frame clones and leaves some out. The data contain some 330,000 clones, nearly 90% of them singletons. Sequenced sample: peripheral blood. The receptors here all came from a woman aged 30 to 39 with COVID-19, enrolled during active disease. Both conserved end residues are part of each CDR3. The order of the fields is V gene, J gene, clone size, D gene, CDR3 length, CDR3 DNA, CDR3 protein. The D gene is left open where the match is weak. Expanded clones get a size class; other rows say once, few or many, or leave the size out.

v_gene: TRBV15; j_gene: TRBJ2-7; abundance: NA; d_gene: NA; len: 13; CDR3nt: TGTGCCACCAGCAGGGACAGACTCTACGAGCAGTACTTC; CDR3aa: CATSRDRLYEQYF
v_gene: TRBV7-8; j_gene: TRBJ2-5; abundance: NA; d_gene: NA; len: 17; CDR3nt: TGTGCCAGCAGCTTAGCGGCGGTTTTGGGGGCTCCGAGGACCCAGTACTTC; CDR3aa: CASSLAAVLGAPRTQYF
v_gene: TRBV5-1; j_gene: TRBJ1-4; abundance: once; d_gene: NA; len: 15; CDR3nt: TGCGCCAGCAGCTCCTTCAGCGCGAGGGATGAAAAACTGTTTTTT; CDR3aa: CASSSFSARDEKLFF
v_gene: TRBV5-5; j_gene: TRBJ1-2; abundance: NA; d_gene: TRBD1; len: 14; CDR3nt: TGTGCCAGCAGCCTGGACAGGGGGCTTCGAGGCTACACCTTC; CDR3aa: CASSLDRGLRGYTF
v_gene: TRBV2; j_gene: TRBJ1-1; abundance: NA; d_gene: TRBD1; len: 13; CDR3nt: TGTGCCAGCGGGCCGGGACAGGCCGTCGAAGCTTTCTTT; CDR3aa: CASGPGQAVEAFF
v_gene: TRBV19; j_gene: TRBJ2-7; abundance: NA; d_gene: NA; len: 14; CDR3nt: TGTGCCAGTAGTATAGATGACAGCTCCTACGAGCAGTACTTC; CDR3aa: CASSIDDSSYEQYF
v_gene: TRBV6-5; j_gene: TRBJ2-3; abundance: NA; d_gene: TRBD1; len: 13; CDR3nt: TGTGCCAGCAACCCAGGGGGAGAGGATACGCAGTATTTT; CDR3aa: CASNPGGEDTQYF
v_gene: TRBV10-1; j_gene: TRBJ2-1; abundance: NA; d_gene: NA; len: 13; CDR3nt: TGCGCCAGCAGTCCTAACGTATATAGTGAGCAGTTCTTC; CDR3aa: CASSPNVYSEQFF
v_gene: TRBV29-1; j_gene: TRBJ1-2; abundance: NA; d_gene: NA; len: 12; CDR3nt: TGCAGCGGGGGAGGCGGCGACTATGGCTACACCTTC; CDR3aa: CSGGGGDYGYTF
v_gene: TRBV5-1; j_gene: TRBJ1-5; abundance: NA; d_gene: TRBD1; len: 16; CDR3nt: TGCGCCAGCAGCCCGTGGGGACAGGGGAGTGGTCAGCCCCAGCATTTT; CDR3aa: CASSPWGQGSGQPQHF